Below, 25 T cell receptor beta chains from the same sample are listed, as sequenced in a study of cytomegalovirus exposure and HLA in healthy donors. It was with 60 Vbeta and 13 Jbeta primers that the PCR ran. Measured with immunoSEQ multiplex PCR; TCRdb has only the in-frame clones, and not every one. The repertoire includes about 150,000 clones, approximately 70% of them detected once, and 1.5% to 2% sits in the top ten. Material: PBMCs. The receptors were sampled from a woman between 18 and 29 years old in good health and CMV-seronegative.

The CDR3 coding sequence is TGTGCCAGCAGTTACTCAGGGGGATTGGACTATGGCTACACCTTC. It is translated as CASSYSGGLDYGYTF. This chain joins TRBV6-6 and TRBJ1-2; tentatively, D is TRBD1 (6 bases). The ends were cut back, 0 bases at V and 3 bases at J, with 11 bases in the middle. Germline lookup yields CDR1 MNHNY and CDR2 SVGAGI (reference sequence). The length of the CDR3 is 15 residues.

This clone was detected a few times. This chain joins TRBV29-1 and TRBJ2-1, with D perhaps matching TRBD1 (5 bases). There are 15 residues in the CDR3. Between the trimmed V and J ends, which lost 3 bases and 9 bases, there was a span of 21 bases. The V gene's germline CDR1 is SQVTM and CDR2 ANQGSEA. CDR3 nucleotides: TGCAGCGTTGACGGCAGCTATACTACTACAGGTGAGCAGTTCTTC. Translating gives CSVDGSYTTTGEQFF.

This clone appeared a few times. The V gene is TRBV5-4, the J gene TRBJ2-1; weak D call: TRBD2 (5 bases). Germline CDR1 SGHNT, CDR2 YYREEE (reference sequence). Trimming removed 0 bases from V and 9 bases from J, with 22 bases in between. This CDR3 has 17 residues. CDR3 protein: CASSLEWARELNGEQFF. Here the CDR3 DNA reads TGTGCCAGCAGCTTGGAATGGGCGAGGGAGTTAAACGGTGAGCAGTTCTTC.

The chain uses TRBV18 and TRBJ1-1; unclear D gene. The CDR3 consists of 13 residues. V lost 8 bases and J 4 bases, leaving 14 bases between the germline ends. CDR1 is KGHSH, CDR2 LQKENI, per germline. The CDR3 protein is CASDTGGGTEAFF. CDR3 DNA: TGTGCCAGCGATACGGGAGGTGGCACTGAAGCTTTCTTT.

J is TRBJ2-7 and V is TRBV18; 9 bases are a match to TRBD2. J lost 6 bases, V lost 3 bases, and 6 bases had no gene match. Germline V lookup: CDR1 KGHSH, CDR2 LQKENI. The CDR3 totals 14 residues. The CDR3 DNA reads TGTGCCAGCTCACCTCCGGGACTAGCAGGCGAGCAGTACGTC. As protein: CASSPPGLAGEQYV.

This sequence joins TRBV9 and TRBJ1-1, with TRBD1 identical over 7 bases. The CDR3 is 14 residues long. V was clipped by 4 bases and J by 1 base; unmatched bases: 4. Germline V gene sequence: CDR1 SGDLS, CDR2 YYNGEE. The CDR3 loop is CASSITGENTEAFF. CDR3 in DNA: TGTGCCAGCAGCATAACAGGGGAGAACACTGAAGCTTTCTTT.

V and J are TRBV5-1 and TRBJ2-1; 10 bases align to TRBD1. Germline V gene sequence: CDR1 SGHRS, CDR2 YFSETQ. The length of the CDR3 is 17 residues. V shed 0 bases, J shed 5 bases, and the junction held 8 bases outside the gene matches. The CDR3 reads CASSLVPTGGRDNEQFF. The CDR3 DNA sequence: TGCGCCAGCAGCTTGGTCCCGACAGGGGGCAGAGACAATGAGCAGTTCTTC.

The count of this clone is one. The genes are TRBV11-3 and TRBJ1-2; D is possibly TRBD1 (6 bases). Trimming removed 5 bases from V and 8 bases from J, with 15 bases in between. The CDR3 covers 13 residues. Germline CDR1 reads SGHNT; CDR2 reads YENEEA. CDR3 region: CASSGTDSAGYTF. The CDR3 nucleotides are TGTGCCAGCAGCGGCACGGACAGCGCCGGCTACACCTTC.

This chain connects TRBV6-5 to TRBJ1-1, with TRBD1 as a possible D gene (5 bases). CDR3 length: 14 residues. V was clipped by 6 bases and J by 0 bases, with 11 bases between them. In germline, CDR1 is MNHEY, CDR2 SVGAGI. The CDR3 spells CASRPDSLNTEAFF. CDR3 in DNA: TGTGCCAGCAGGCCTGACAGTCTGAACACTGAAGCTTTCTTT.

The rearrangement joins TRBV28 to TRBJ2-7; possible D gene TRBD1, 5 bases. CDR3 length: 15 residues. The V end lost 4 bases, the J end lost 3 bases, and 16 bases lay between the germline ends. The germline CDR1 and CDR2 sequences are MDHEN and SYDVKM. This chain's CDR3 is CASSSPSAGNYEQYF. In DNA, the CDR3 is TGTGCCAGCAGTTCCCCATCGGCAGGGAACTACGAGCAGTACTTC.

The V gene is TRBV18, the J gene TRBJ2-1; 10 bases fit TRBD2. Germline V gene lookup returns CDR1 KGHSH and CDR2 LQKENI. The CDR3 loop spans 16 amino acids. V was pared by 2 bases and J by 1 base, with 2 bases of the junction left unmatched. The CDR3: CASSPSLAGSYNEQFF. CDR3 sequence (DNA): TGTGCCAGCTCACCATCACTAGCGGGGTCCTACAATGAGCAGTTCTTC.

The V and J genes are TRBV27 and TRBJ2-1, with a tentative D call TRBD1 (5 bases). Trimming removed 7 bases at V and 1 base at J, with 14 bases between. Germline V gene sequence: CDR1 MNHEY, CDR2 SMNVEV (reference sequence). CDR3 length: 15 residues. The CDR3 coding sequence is TGTGCCAGCACTTCCTCAGGGTTGTCCTACAATGAGCAGTTCTTC. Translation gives CASTSSGLSYNEQFF.

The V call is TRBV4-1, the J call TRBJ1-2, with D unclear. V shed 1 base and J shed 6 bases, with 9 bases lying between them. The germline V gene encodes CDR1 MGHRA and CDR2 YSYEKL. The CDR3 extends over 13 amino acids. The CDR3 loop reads CASSQVKGDGYTF. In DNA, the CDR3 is TGCGCCAGCAGCCAAGTTAAGGGAGATGGCTACACCTTC.

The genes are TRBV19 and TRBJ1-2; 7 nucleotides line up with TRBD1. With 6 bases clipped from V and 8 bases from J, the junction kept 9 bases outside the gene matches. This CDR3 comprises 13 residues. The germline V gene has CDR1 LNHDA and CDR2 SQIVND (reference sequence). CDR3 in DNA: TGTGCCAGTAGCAAACAGGGGATCTACGGCTACACCTTC. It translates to CASSKQGIYGYTF.

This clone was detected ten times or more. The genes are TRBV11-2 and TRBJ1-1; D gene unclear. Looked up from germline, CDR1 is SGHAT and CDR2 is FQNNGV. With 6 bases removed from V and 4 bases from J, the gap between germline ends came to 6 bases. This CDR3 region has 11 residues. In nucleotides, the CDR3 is TGTGCCAGCAGACCCGGCACTGAAGCTTTCTTT. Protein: CASRPGTEAFF.

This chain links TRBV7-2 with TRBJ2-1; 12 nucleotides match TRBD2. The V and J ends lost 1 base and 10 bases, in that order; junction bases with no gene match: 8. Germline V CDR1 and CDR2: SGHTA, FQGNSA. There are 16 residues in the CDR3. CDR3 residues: CASSLGLAGGPGEQFF. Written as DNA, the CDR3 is TGTGCCAGCAGCTTAGGTCTAGCGGGAGGGCCCGGGGAGCAGTTCTTC.

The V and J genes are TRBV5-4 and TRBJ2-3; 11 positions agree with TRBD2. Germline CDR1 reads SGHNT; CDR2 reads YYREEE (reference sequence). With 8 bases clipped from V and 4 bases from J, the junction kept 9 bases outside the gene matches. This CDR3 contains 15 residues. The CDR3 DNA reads TGTGCCAGTGCTAGCGGGAGGAATGTAGCAGATACGCAGTATTTT. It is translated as CASASGRNVADTQYF.

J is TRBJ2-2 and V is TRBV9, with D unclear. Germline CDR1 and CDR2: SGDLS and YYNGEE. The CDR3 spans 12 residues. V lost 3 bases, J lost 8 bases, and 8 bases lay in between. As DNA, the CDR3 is TGTGCCAGCAGCGCTAACCTTGGGGAGCTGTTTTTT. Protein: CASSANLGELFF.

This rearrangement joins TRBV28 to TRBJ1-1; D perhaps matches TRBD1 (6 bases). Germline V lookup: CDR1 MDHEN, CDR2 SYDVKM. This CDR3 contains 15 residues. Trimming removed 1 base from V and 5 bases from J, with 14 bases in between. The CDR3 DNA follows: TGTGCCAGCAGTTTATCCTTGACAGGCTCTACTGAAGCTTTCTTT. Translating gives CASSLSLTGSTEAFF.

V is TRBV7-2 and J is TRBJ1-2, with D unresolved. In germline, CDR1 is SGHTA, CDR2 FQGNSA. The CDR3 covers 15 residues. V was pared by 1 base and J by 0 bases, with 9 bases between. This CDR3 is CASSLGTLANYGYTF. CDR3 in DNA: TGTGCCAGCAGCTTAGGTACCCTAGCTAACTATGGCTACACCTTC.

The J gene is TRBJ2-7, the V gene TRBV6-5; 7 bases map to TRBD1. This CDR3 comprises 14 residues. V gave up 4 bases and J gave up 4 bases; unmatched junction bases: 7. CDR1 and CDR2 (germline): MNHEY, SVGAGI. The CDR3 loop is CASSFAGTAYEQYF. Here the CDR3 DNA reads TGTGCCAGCAGTTTCGCCGGGACAGCTTACGAGCAGTACTTC.

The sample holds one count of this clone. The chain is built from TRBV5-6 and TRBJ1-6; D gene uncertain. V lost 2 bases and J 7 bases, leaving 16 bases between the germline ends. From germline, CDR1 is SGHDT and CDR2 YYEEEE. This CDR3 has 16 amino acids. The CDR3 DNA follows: TGTGCCAGCAGCTTTATAGCGGGTGCCTCCAATTCACCCCTCCACTTT. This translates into CASSFIAGASNSPLHF.

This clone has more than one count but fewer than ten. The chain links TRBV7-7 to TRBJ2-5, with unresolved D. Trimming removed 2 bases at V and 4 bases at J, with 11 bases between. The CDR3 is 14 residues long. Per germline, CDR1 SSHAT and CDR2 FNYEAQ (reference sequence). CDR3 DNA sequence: TGTGCCAGCAGCTTACGATTAGAAGCAGAGACCCAGTACTTC. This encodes CASSLRLEAETQYF. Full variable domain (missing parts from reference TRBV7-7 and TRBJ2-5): GAGVSQSPRYKVTKRGQDVTLRCDPISSHATLYWYQQALGQGPEFLTYFNYEAQPDKSGLPSDRFSAERPEGSISTLTIQRTEQRDSAMYRCASSLRLEAETQYFGPGTRLLVL.

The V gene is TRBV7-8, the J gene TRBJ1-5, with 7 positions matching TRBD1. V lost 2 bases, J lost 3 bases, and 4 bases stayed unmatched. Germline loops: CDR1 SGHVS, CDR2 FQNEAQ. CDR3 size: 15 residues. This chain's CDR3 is CASSLRGPTNQPQHF. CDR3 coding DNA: TGTGCCAGCAGCTTAAGGGGGCCGACCAATCAGCCCCAGCATTTT. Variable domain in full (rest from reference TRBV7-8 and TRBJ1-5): GAGVSQSPRYKVAKRGQDVALRCDPISGHVSLFWYQQALGQGPEFLTYFQNEAQLDKSGLPSDRFFAERPEGSVSTLKIQRTQQEDSAVYLCASSLRGPTNQPQHFGDGTRLSIL.

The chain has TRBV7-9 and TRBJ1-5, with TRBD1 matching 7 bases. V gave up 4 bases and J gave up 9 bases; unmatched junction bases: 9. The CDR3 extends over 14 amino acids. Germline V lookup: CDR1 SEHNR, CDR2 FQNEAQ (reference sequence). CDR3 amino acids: CASSSRTGIGPQHF. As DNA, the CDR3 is TGTGCCAGCAGCTCCAGGACAGGCATAGGGCCCCAGCATTTT.